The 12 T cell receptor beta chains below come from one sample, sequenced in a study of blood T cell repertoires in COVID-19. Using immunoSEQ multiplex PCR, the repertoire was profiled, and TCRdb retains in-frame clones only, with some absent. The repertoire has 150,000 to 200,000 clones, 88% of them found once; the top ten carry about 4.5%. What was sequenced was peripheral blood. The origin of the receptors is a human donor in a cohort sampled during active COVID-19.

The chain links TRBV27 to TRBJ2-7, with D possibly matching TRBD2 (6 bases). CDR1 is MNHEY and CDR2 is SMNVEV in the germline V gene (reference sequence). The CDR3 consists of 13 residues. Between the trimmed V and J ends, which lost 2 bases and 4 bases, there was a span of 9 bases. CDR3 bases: TGTGCCAGCAGTTTAGGACTACCTTACGAGCAGTACTTC. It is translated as CASSLGLPYEQYF.

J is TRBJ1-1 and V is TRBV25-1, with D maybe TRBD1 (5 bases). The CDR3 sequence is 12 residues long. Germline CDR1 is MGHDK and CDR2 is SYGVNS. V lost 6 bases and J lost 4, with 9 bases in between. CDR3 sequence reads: CASRGLVTEAFF. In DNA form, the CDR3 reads TGTGCCAGCAGGGGACTAGTCACTGAAGCTTTCTTT.

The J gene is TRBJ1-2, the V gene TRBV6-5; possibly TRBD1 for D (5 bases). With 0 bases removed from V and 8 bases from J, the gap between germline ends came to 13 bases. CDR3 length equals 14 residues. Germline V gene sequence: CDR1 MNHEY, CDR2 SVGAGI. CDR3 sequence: CASSYSTRAGGYTF. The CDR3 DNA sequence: TGTGCCAGCAGTTACTCGACCCGGGCAGGGGGCTACACCTTC.

The CDR3: CASSPEGQVNTGELFF. DNA for the CDR3: TGTGCCAGCTCACCCGAGGGACAGGTTAACACCGGGGAGCTGTTTTTT. The J gene is TRBJ2-2, the V gene TRBV18; 8 nucleotides align to TRBD1. The germline CDR1 and CDR2 sequences are KGHSH and LQKENI. The CDR3 runs 16 residues. With 3 bases clipped from V and 2 bases from J, the junction kept 5 bases outside the gene matches.

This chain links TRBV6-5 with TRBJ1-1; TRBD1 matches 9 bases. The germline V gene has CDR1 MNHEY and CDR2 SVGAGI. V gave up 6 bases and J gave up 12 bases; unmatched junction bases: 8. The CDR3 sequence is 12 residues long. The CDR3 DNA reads TGTGCCAGCAGACCAGACAGGGGGACATCTTTCTTT. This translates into CASRPDRGTSFF.

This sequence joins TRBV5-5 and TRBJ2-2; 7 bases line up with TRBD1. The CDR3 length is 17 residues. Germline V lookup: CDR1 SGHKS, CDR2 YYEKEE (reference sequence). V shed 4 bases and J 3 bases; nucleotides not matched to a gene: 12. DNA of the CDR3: TGTGCCAGCAGCCCAGAGGACAGGTCTCTCTACACCGGGGAGCTGTTTTTT. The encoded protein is CASSPEDRSLYTGELFF. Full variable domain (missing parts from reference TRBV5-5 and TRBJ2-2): DAGVTQSPTHLIKTRGQQVTLRCSPISGHKSVSWYQQVLGQGPQFIFQYYEKEERGRGNFPDRFSARQFPNYSSELNVNALLLGDSALYLCASSPEDRSLYTGELFFGEGSRLTVL.

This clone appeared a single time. CDR3 residues: CASSSTGIYGYTF. The DNA of the CDR3 is TGTGCCAGCAGCTCTACAGGGATCTATGGCTACACCTTC. The J gene is TRBJ1-2, the V gene TRBV5-4; D perhaps matches TRBD1 (6 bases). The CDR3 is made up of 13 amino acids. V lost 3 bases and J lost 4, with 10 bases in between. CDR1 is SGHNT, CDR2 YYREEE, per germline (reference sequence).

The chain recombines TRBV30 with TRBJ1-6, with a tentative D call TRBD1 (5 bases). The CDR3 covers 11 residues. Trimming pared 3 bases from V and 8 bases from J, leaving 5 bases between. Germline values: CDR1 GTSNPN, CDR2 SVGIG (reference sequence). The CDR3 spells CAWRQDSPLHF. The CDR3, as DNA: TGTGCCTGGAGACAGGATTCACCCCTCCACTTT.

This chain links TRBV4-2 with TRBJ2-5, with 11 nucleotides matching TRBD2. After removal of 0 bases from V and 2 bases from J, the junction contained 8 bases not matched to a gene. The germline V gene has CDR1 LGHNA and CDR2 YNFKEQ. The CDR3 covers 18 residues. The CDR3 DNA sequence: TGTGCCAGCAGCCAAGATTCCGTGCTAGCGGGGGGTCAAGAGACCCAGTACTTC. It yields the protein CASSQDSVLAGGQETQYF.

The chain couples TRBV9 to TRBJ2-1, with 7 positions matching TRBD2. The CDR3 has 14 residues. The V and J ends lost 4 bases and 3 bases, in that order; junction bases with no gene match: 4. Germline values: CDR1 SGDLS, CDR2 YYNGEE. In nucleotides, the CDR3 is TGTGCCAGCAGCTCCGGGACTAACTACAATGAGCAGTTCTTC. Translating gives CASSSGTNYNEQFF.

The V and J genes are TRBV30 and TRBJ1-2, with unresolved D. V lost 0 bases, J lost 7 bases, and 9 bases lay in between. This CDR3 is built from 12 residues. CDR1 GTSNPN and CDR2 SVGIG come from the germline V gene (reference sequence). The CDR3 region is CAWSVSGRGYTF. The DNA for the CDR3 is TGTGCCTGGAGTGTATCGGGTCGTGGCTACACCTTC.

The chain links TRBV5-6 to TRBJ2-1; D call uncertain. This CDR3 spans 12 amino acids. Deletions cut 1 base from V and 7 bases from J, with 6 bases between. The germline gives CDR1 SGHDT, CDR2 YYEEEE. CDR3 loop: CASSLWQNEQFF. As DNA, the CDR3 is TGTGCCAGCAGCTTGTGGCAGAATGAGCAGTTCTTC.